There are many counts of the clone carrying this T cell receptor (beta chain). Its antigen is still unknown. This record comes from a study of identical twins. Only healthy Caucasians were included as donors. Trimming left V 3 bases short and J 6 bases short, with 15 bases between. Germline V gives CDR1 KGHDR, CDR2 SFDVKD. The CDR3 runs 15 residues. TCRdb reprocessed the 5' RACE reads with MiXCR, giving one entry per CDR3 protein. The data show about 660,000 distinct CDR3 sequences, 8.6% seen once. Regarding the study as a whole: While abundant cord blood beta clonotypes carried fewer insertions, memory repertoires showed no such pattern. Out-of-frame alpha sequences shared by twins showed excess low generation probability.

This same sample was also part of a study on yellow fever vaccine responses in identical twins.

The receptor's source is a woman under 30 in good health. The chain joins TRBV24-1 to TRBJ2-3; D not resolved. Source material: PBMCs. The CDR3 DNA reads as TGTGCCACCAGTGATCAACGCAGATACGGGGATACGCAGTATTTT. Its protein is CATSDQRRYGDTQYF.